The 2 T cell receptor beta chains presented below share a single source sample, sequenced in a study of response to subunit inactivated influenza vaccine. TCRdb ran MiXCR on the RT-PCR reads and lists one entry per CDR3 protein. Among 500,000 to 650,000 distinct CDR3 sequences listed, about 7.6% were seen once. Source: PBMCs from blood, taken about 24 months after vaccination. The receptors were sampled from a man aged 50-75 years who received an inactivated influenza vaccine.

The table lists this clonotype with a few counts. J is TRBJ1-1 and V is TRBV6-1; perhaps TRBD1 as D (5 bases). The germline V gene encodes CDR1 MNHNS and CDR2 SASEGT. V shed 2 bases and J shed 3 bases, with 13 bases lying between them. The CDR3 length is 15 residues. In nucleotides, the CDR3 is TGTGCCAGCAGTGAATTGGGCAGGGCTGACACTGAAGCTTTCTTT. Amino acid sequence: CASSELGRADTEAFF.

The chain couples TRBV13 to TRBJ2-1; D may be TRBD1 (6 bases). Trimming pared 6 bases from V and 0 bases from J, leaving 18 bases between. This CDR3 region has 17 residues. The V gene's germline CDR1 is PRHDT and CDR2 FYEKMQ (reference sequence). CDR3 sequence: CASSFPGQRSSYNEQFF. The CDR3 DNA follows: TGTGCCAGCAGTTTTCCGGGACAAAGGAGCTCCTACAATGAGCAGTTCTTC. Complete variable domain (other parts from reference TRBV13 and TRBJ2-1): AAGVIQSPRHLIKEKRETATLKCYPIPRHDTVYWYQQGPGQDPQFLISFYEKMQSDKGSIPDRFSAQQFSDYHSELNMSSLELGDSALYFCASSFPGQRSSYNEQFFGPGTRLTVL.